This TCR beta chain was obtained from a study of blood T cell repertoires in COVID-19. Background on the study: T cells, B-cell-depleted T cells, or PBMCs provided the cDNA or gDNA that served as material.

This table comes from immunoSEQ multiplex PCR, and its TCRdb copy is limited to in-frame clones, with some not included. The sample yields roughly 260,000 clones, about 90% seen once. Germline CDR1 SGHTA, CDR2 FQGNSA. CDR3 length: 19 residues. With 0 bases removed from V and 6 bases from J, the gap between germline ends came to 23 bases. Recruits, aged roughly 18 to 90 years, lived in roughly 22 US areas. This receptor was obtained from a human donor in a cohort exposed to, infected with or recovered from COVID-19 (not recorded which). The donor label of this sample is uncertain. This sequence joins TRBV7-2 and TRBJ1-4; maybe TRBD1 (5 bases). The sample consisted of PBMCs or T cells enriched from blood (not recorded which). The CDR3, as DNA: TGTGCCAGCAGCTTAGCGAGGAAGGGGCTCCTAGAGTTTCATGAAAAACTGTTTTTT. This translates into CASSLARKGLLEFHEKLFF. Variable domain in full (rest from reference TRBV7-2 and TRBJ1-4): GAGVSQSPSNKVTEKGKDVELRCDPISGHTALYWYRQSLGQGLEFLIYFQGNSAPDKSGLPSDRFSAERTGGSVSTLTIQRTQQEDSAVYLCASSLARKGLLEFHEKLFFGSGTQLSVL.